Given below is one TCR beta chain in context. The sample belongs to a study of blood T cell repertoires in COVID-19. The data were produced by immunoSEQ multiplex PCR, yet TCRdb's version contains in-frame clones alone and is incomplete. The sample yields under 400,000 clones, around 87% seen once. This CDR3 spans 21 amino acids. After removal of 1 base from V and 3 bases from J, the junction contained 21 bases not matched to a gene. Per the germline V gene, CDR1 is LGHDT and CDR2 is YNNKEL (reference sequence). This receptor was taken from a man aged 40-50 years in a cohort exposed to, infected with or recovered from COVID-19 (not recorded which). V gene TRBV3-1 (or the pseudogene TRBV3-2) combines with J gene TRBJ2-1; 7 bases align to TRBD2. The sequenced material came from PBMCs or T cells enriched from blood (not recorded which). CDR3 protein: CASSQGYSGGGGRGGYNEQFF. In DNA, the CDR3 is TGTGCCAGCAGCCAAGGCTACTCGGGGGGAGGCGGGAGAGGTGGCTACAATGAGCAGTTCTTC.